These 7 T cell receptor beta chains were all obtained from the same sample, sequenced in a study of T cell changes during pregnancy in multiple sclerosis. Some clones are missing from TCRdb's copy, which holds only in-frame ones; the method was immunoSEQ multiplex PCR. The repertoire holds around 100,000 clones, with 90% to 95% as singletons. Material: peripheral blood, obtained in the third trimester of pregnancy. The receptors here all came from a female donor with multiple sclerosis, enrolled in a pregnancy study.

The V and J genes are TRBV5-1 and TRBJ2-5, with D possibly matching TRBD2 (6 bases). The ends were cut back, 0 bases at V and 5 bases at J, with 14 bases in the middle. The CDR3 loop spans 15 amino acids. The germline CDR1 and CDR2 sequences are SGHRS and YFSETQ. CDR3 loop: CASSLEGLASETQYF. CDR3 coding DNA: TGCGCCAGCAGCTTGGAGGGTCTAGCGTCGGAGACCCAGTACTTC.

The chain has TRBV7-3 and TRBJ2-2, with 8 bases aligning to TRBD2. This CDR3 contains 16 residues. Germline V gene lookup returns CDR1 SGHTA and CDR2 FQGTGA. Germline trimming cut 3 bases from V and 3 bases from J; bases unmatched to any gene: 6. The DNA of the CDR3 is TGTGCCAGCAGCTTTGGGGTAGCGGGATACACCGGGGAGCTGTTTTTT. Protein product: CASSFGVAGYTGELFF.

This clone came up a few times. The chain carries TRBV28 and TRBJ1-2; TRBD1 agrees at 7 bases. J gave up 8 bases and V 9 bases, and 9 bases lay outside the gene matches. CDR3 length equals 12 residues. Germline CDR1 and CDR2: MDHEN and SYDVKM. The chain's CDR3 is CASTQGTKGYTF. The CDR3 DNA sequence: TGTGCCAGTACACAGGGGACGAAAGGCTACACCTTC.

The rearrangement links TRBV19 to TRBJ2-2; D uncertain. The CDR3 runs to 14 residues. Germline V gene data show CDR1 as LNHDA and CDR2 as SQIVND (reference sequence). The ends were cut back, 8 bases at V and 2 bases at J, with 12 bases in the middle. CDR3 residues: CASEPTRNTGELFF. The CDR3 coding sequence is TGTGCCAGTGAACCTACCCGTAACACCGGGGAGCTGTTTTTT. The full variable domain, in which reference TRBV19 and TRBJ2-2 provide the parts outside the CDR3, is DGGITQSPKYLFRKEGQNVTLSCEQNLNHDAMYWYRQDPGQGLRLIYYSQIVNDFQKGDIAEGYSVSREKKESFPLTVTSAQKNPTAFYLCASEPTRNTGELFFGEGSRLTVL.

J is TRBJ2-1 and V is TRBV6-1; 10 bases fit TRBD2. V gave up 6 bases and J gave up 4 bases; unmatched junction bases: 6. The germline CDR1 and CDR2 sequences are MNHNS and SASEGT. The CDR3 consists of 15 residues. Here the CDR3 DNA reads TGTGCCAGCAGCGCCATGGGACTAGCGTACAATGAGCAGTTCTTC. Translated, it gives CASSAMGLAYNEQFF.

This chain connects TRBV23-1 to TRBJ1-2; a possible D gene is TRBD1 (6 bases). TRBV23-1 is an open reading frame, and its role is uncertain. The CDR3 consists of 17 residues. V was shortened by 2 bases and J by 3 bases, with 19 bases between the two germline ends. The CDR3 loop reads CASSQPVTDSQYYGYTF. The DNA of the CDR3 is TGCGCCAGCAGTCAACCGGTTACGGACAGTCAATACTATGGCTACACCTTC.

This clone is a singleton in its sample. The gene calls are TRBV27 and TRBJ2-1; TRBD2 aligns across 12 bases. The CDR3 consists of 17 residues. From germline, CDR1 is MNHEY and CDR2 SMNVEV (reference sequence). Trimming at V came to 3 bases and at J to 4 bases, leaving 7 bases not matched to a gene. The CDR3, as DNA: TGTGCCAGCAGTTTTATTTCTAGCGGGAGGGGTTACAATGAGCAGTTCTTC. This sequence encodes CASSFISSGRGYNEQFF.